The present T cell receptor beta chain was sequenced within a study of blood T cells in healthy people across ages. Then a second PCR, running roughly 7 to 11 cycles, was carried out with a sample-barcoded 5' primer and a J-beta primer mix. TCRdb reprocessed the 5' RACE reads with MiXCR, giving one entry per CDR3 protein. This table has 1.5 million to 2 million distinct CDR3 sequences, roughly 27% appearing once. Ten or more counts support this clonotype. There are 11 residues in the CDR3. Trimming took 8 bases from V and 4 from J, leaving 9 bases between them. The sequence was obtained from a woman younger than 45 in good health. The rearrangement uses TRBV12-3 or TRBV12-4 and TRBJ2-7, with D possibly matching TRBD1 (6 bases). The sequencing input was blood. The chain's CDR3 is CASGGVYEQYF. The CDR3, as DNA: TGTGCCAGCGGGGGCGTATACGAGCAGTACTTC.